This TCR beta chain was recovered during a study of Ad26.COV2.S vaccination and SARS-CoV-2 variants. Study context: Donor got 5x10^10 or 1x10^11 viral particles of Ad26.COV2.S. Study-level findings and limits: TCR breadth and depth analyses may have underestimated total T cell responses. Vaccine and placebo groups showed comparable non-spike TCR breadth.

Stated treatment: about 20 received Ad26.COV2.S at low or high dose, single or two shots; roughly five received placebo; per-sample allocation not given. Specimens were obtained on day 63 following the first vaccine or placebo injection. With respect to this clone: Its antigen is not identified.

V was trimmed by 6 bases and J by 4 bases, leaving 10 bases between them. This CDR3 region has 12 residues. Germline values: CDR1 MNHEY, CDR2 SVGEGT. Only in-frame clones appear in the TCRdb table, and some are missing; sequencing was by immunoSEQ multiplex PCR. The profile shows fewer than 800,000 clones, roughly nine tenths of them singletons. This TCR was sampled from a person between 18 and 59 years old who received the Ad26.COV2.S COVID-19 vaccine or a placebo. V gene TRBV6-2 or TRBV6-3 combines with J gene TRBJ2-7; D remains unclear. The sequences come from peripheral blood, collected in a trial of Ad26.COV2.S vaccine versus placebo. CDR3 protein: CASSIFRYEQYF. CDR3 nucleotides: TGTGCCAGCAGCATATTTCGGTACGAGCAGTACTTC.